A selection of T cell receptor beta chains follows, all from one sample in a study of blood T cell repertoires in COVID-19. Assay used: immunoSEQ multiplex PCR; TCRdb lists only in-frame clones, some missing. The sample yields roughly 130,000 clones, about nine tenths seen once. Source material: peripheral blood. The receptors derive from a man in his forties or fifties with active COVID-19. The CDR3 runs from the conserved cysteine through the conserved F or W. Expanded clones are given a class, and other clones once, few, many or no size at all.

clone_size j_call cdr3_length v_call cdr3_aa
NA TRBJ2-5 13 TRBV6-5 CASRRTGPETQYF
NA TRBJ1-2 14 TRBV7-2 CASSPGQPLYGYTF
NA TRBJ2-2 15 TRBV19 CASRTSGGKAGELFF
NA TRBJ1-4 14 TRBV2 CASSGMQGIEKLFF
NA TRBJ2-3 13 TRBV2 CASSGGATDTQYF
NA TRBJ2-5 16 TRBV9 CASSVGAGGIQETQYF
NA TRBJ1-5 17 TRBV19 CASRRQASSTGNQPQHF
NA TRBJ2-5 15 TRBV6-6 CASSLRLAGQETQYF
once TRBJ1-5 12 TRBV7-9 CASSSLNQPQHF
NA TRBJ2-2 15 TRBV2 CASRPGIRGTGELFF
NA TRBJ2-5 15 TRBV5-1 CASSTGTSAQETQYF
NA TRBJ1-4 13 TRBV7-9 CASSLGGGEKLFF
few TRBJ1-5 15 TRBV6-2/TRBV6-3 CASSYSGVAYQPQHF
NA TRBJ2-2 17 TRBV27 CASSWRFRGSNTGELFF
once TRBJ1-1 15 TRBV28 CASSSPIGGNTEAFF
NA TRBJ2-6 15 TRBV9 CASSSGGWGANVLTF
NA TRBJ2-3 17 TRBV11-3 CASTKGGGRLITDTQYF
NA TRBJ1-1 13 TRBV10-2 CASSDSGNTEAFF
NA TRBJ1-1 14 TRBV4-1 CASSQGSSGTQAFF
once TRBJ2-1 16 TRBV4-1 CASSQDYGAGDNEQFF
NA TRBJ2-3 13 TRBV29-1 CSVVGGSTDTQYF
NA TRBJ2-5 14 TRBV2 CASRGLAGTETQYF
NA TRBJ2-1 14 TRBV7-9 CASSFETRFNEQFF
NA TRBJ2-1 15 TRBV6-5 CASRGAGGTYNEQFF
NA TRBJ2-2 17 TRBV7-7 CASSLGGRGPNTGELFF
NA TRBJ1-5 16 TRBV7-8 CASSFSRGNSNQPQHF
once TRBJ2-3 16 TRBV2 CASSEETGAGTDTQYF
NA TRBJ1-1 12 TRBV2 CASNARGREAFF
NA TRBJ1-1 15 TRBV11-2 CASSAQRYRGTEAFF
NA TRBJ2-3 16 TRBV5-8 CASRIELAGGTDTQYF
once TRBJ2-5 12 TRBV14 CASSLPEKTQYF
NA TRBJ2-7 16 TRBV9 CASSYTPGQGATEQYF
NA TRBJ2-3 16 TRBV24-1 CATSDPTSASTDTQYF
few TRBJ1-5 16 TRBV7-9 CASSLGAGGSNQPQHF
NA TRBJ1-3 15 TRBV11-3 CASSSTQGAGNTIYF
NA TRBJ2-3 16 TRBV5-8 CASPAGLASSTDTQYF
NA TRBJ2-2 12 TRBV5-1 CASKRDTGELFF
NA TRBJ1-1 13 TRBV30 CAWSLSFNTEAFF
NA TRBJ1-1 17 TRBV5-5 CASSFNHRGGKLAEAFF
NA TRBJ1-5 15 TRBV20-1 CSASPQGGSNQPQHF
NA TRBJ1-4 15 TRBV7-2 CASSPRTGENEKLFF
medium-sized TRBJ1-5 10 TRBV20-1 CSASLQPQHF
NA TRBJ1-2 14 TRBV4-1 CASSQDGTYYGYTF
NA TRBJ1-2 15 TRBV3-1/TRBV3-2 CASSQDQAVSGGYTF
NA TRBJ2-5 13 TRBV16 CASSRDREETQYF
NA TRBJ2-5 15 TRBV5-1 CASRASGVSGETQYF
NA TRBJ2-5 13 TRBV5-1 CASSSYSGETQYF
NA TRBJ1-6 14 TRBV4-2 CASSNYRGNSPLHF
NA TRBJ2-3 14 TRBV20-1 CSASRAGVTDTQYF
NA TRBJ2-1 14 TRBV3-1/TRBV3-2 CASSPWDRDGEQFF
NA TRBJ2-3 17 TRBV5-1 CASSPGWTGTGTDTQYF
NA TRBJ2-3 16 TRBV19 CASRPPSSGGDKTQYF